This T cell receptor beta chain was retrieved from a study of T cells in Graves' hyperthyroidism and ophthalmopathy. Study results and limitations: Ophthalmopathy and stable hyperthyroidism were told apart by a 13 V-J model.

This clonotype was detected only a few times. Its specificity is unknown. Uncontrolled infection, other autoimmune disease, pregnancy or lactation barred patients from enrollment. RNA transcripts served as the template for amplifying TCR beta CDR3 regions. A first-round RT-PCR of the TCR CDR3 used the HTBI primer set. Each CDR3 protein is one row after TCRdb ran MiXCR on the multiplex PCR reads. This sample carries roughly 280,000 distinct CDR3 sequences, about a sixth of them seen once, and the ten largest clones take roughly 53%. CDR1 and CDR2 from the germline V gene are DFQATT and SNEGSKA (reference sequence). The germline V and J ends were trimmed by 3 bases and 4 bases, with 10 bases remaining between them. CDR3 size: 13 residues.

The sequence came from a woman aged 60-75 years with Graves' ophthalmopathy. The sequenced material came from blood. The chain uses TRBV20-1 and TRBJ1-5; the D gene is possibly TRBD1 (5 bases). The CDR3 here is CSASGRGNQPQHF. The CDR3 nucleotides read TGCAGTGCTAGCGGACGGGGGAATCAGCCCCAGCATTTT.